This is a list of T cell receptor beta chains from one sample in a study of T cell responses to AZD1222 COVID-19 vaccine. Sequencing used immunoSEQ multiplex PCR; TCRdb keeps in-frame clones, though not all of them. Found here are about 92,000 clones, about nine tenths of them singletons; the top ten hold about a tenth. This specimen was peripheral blood, taken on day 0 of AZD1222 vaccination. These receptors were obtained from an adult in good health. Each CDR3 is given with its conserved first and last residue. Each record gives: V gene, J gene, D gene, clone size, CDR3 DNA, CDR3 protein. D genes are given only for firm matches. Clone sizes are given selectively: once, few, many, or a class where the clone is expanded.

>TRBV5-1|TRBJ2-1|.|.
TGCGCCAGCAGCTTAGCGGGACAATCCTACAATGAGCAGTTCTTC
CASSLAGQSYNEQFF
>TRBV15|TRBJ1-5|.|.
TGTGCCACCAGCCGTGGCGGGGGGAGCAATCAGCCCCAGCATTTT
CATSRGGGSNQPQHF
>TRBV19|TRBJ1-5|.|.
TGTGCCAGTAGTATAACGAGTCAGCCCCAGCATTTT
CASSITSQPQHF
>TRBV6-4|TRBJ1-1|.|.
TGTGCCAGCAGTGAGGGGGCCGAGAACACTGAAGCTTTCTTT
CASSEGAENTEAFF
>TRBV5-1|TRBJ2-5|.|few
TGCGCCAGCAGCTTGTTTGATAGCGCCTTCCAAGAGACCCAGTACTTC
CASSLFDSAFQETQYF
>TRBV11-1|TRBJ1-2|TRBD1|.
TGTGCCAGCAGCGGCATCTCCCAGGGACAGTATGGTGGCTACACCTTC
CASSGISQGQYGGYTF
>TRBV7-9|TRBJ1-2|.|few
TGTGCCAGCAGCGAAAATGTGGTTAACTATGGCTACACCTTC
CASSENVVNYGYTF
>TRBV5-6|TRBJ2-2|.|.
TGTGCCAGCAGTTTGATGCAGGGCCAGAACACCGGGGAGCTGTTTTTT
CASSLMQGQNTGELFF
>TRBV27|TRBJ2-3|TRBD2|.
TGTGCCAGCAGGAGAGCGGGGTCGACAGATACGCAGTATTTT
CASRRAGSTDTQYF
>TRBV3-1/TRBV3-2|TRBJ1-2|.|.
TGTGCCAGCAGCCAATTCGGGGGCCGAGCTAACTATGGCTACACCTTC
CASSQFGGRANYGYTF
>TRBV19|TRBJ1-1|.|.
TGTGCCAGTAGTAGGGCCGCGTGGACTGAAGCTTTCTTT
CASSRAAWTEAFF
>TRBV6-2/TRBV6-3|TRBJ2-5|.|.
TGTGCCAGCAGTTACTCCAGGGAGACCCAGTACTTC
CASSYSRETQYF
>TRBV7-2|TRBJ1-5|TRBD1|.
TGTGCCAGCAGCTCGAACAGGGGGCGTCAGCCCCAGCATTTT
CASSSNRGRQPQHF
>TRBV27|TRBJ2-7|.|.
TGTGCCAGCCCAAAAAACCCCTGGGCCGGGCGGGCCTACGAGCAGTACTTC
CASPKNPWAGRAYEQYF
>TRBV19|TRBJ2-7|.|.
TGTGCCAGTAGTCGGACGGGAGAGGCCTACGAGCAGTACTTC
CASSRTGEAYEQYF
>TRBV11-2|TRBJ1-2|.|.
TGTGCCAGCAGCTTCGGACAGAGTGTCTATGGCTACACCTTC
CASSFGQSVYGYTF
>TRBV10-2|TRBJ2-7|TRBD1|.
TGCGCCAGCAGTGCCCACAACAACAGGGGAGTCTCCTACGAGCAGTACTTC
CASSAHNNRGVSYEQYF
>TRBV5-1|TRBJ1-4|.|few
TGCGCCAGCAGCGGGGGAAGTGCAACTAATGAAAAACTGTTTTTT
CASSGGSATNEKLFF
>TRBV10-3|TRBJ2-3|.|.
TGTGCCATCAGTGATACCCTAGCACCAAGCACAGATACGCAGTATTTT
CAISDTLAPSTDTQYF
>TRBV5-1|TRBJ2-3|.|.
TGCGCCAGCAGCTTGGTAGGACAGACAGATACGCAGTATTTT
CASSLVGQTDTQYF
>TRBV20-1|TRBJ2-3|TRBD1|.
TGCAGTGCTAGTATCCTGGGACAGGGGCTCACAGATACGCAGTATTTT
CSASILGQGLTDTQYF
>TRBV6-1|TRBJ1-2|.|.
TGTGCCAGCAGTGAAGCGCCCCAGGGCGGAGGCTACACCTTC
CASSEAPQGGGYTF
>TRBV13|TRBJ2-3|.|once
TGTGCCAGCAGCGCCCCGACCACAGGATGGGGCACAGATACGCAGTATTTT
CASSAPTTGWGTDTQYF
>TRBV18|TRBJ2-1|TRBD1|.
TGTGCCAGCTCACCCGGGACAGGGGGGTCCTCCTACAATGAGCAGTTCTTC
CASSPGTGGSSYNEQFF
>TRBV10-1|TRBJ2-5|.|.
TGCGCCAGCAGTGAGGGACAGTACGCCGCCCAGTACTTC
CASSEGQYAAQYF
>TRBV30|TRBJ2-7|TRBD2|.
TGTGCCTGGAGCGGCGGGGGGTTCTACGAGCAGTACTTC
CAWSGGGFYEQYF
>TRBV7-9|TRBJ2-2|TRBD2|.
TGTGCCAGCAGCTTAGCGCTGTCGGGGGGGCACGGGGAGCTGTTTTTT
CASSLALSGGHGELFF
>TRBV19|TRBJ2-7|.|once
TGTGCCAGTTCTGAAGGGGGTATGCGGTACGAGCAGTACTTC
CASSEGGMRYEQYF
>TRBV9|TRBJ1-2|.|.
TGTGCCAGCAGCAAATCCCCAGGGGATTATGGCTACACCTTC
CASSKSPGDYGYTF
>TRBV7-2|TRBJ1-3|TRBD1|.
TGTGCCAGCAGCTCCGGGACAGTGGGCTCTGGAAACACCATATATTTT
CASSSGTVGSGNTIYF
>TRBV6-5|TRBJ2-2|.|once
TGTGCCAGCAGGGCCAACGCGCCCGGGGAGCTGTTTTTT
CASRANAPGELFF
>TRBV11-2|TRBJ1-2|.|few
TGTGCCAGCAGCTTCGAAAGGTTGGGGGATGGCTACACCTTC
CASSFERLGDGYTF
>TRBV5-4|TRBJ1-2|.|few
TGTGCCAGCAGCTTGGGACAGCGAGCTAACTATGGCTACACCTTC
CASSLGQRANYGYTF
>TRBV6-1|TRBJ2-1|TRBD2|.
TGTGCCAGCAGCGCCGGGACTAGCTCCTACAATGAGCAGTTCTTC
CASSAGTSSYNEQFF
>TRBV5-1|TRBJ2-5|.|.
TGCGCCAGCAGCTTGGGCCAGTATCAAGAGACCCAGTACTTC
CASSLGQYQETQYF
>TRBV11-3|TRBJ2-1|TRBD2|.
TGTGCCAGCAGCAGGACTAGCGGAGAATACAATGAGCAGTTCTTC
CASSRTSGEYNEQFF
>TRBV19|TRBJ1-3|.|.
TGTGCCAGTAGTAACTATGGGCAGGGTCTCGCTGGAAACACCATATATTTT
CASSNYGQGLAGNTIYF
>TRBV7-2|TRBJ1-5|.|.
TGTGCCAGCAGCCCACAAGGGTTGGGCAATCAGCCCCAGCATTTT
CASSPQGLGNQPQHF
>TRBV11-2|TRBJ2-7|TRBD2|.
TGTGCCAGCAGCTTCGGGGGGGCGTTTTTGTACGAGCAGTACTTC
CASSFGGAFLYEQYF
>TRBV4-1|TRBJ1-3|TRBD1|.
TGCGCCAGCAGCCAAGTGCCGGGACAGGGGGTCGGAAACACCATATATTTT
CASSQVPGQGVGNTIYF
>TRBV19|TRBJ1-6|.|.
TGTGCCAGTACTCATTTGGGAAGGGATTCACCCCTCCACTTT
CASTHLGRDSPLHF
>TRBV12-3/TRBV12-4|TRBJ2-1|.|.
TGTGCCAGCAGTTTAGTCGGGGTCGGGGAGCAGTTCTTC
CASSLVGVGEQFF
>TRBV5-4|TRBJ2-7|TRBD1|.
TGTGCCAGCAGCTTTAAGACAGGGAGCGACGAGCAGTACTTC
CASSFKTGSDEQYF
>TRBV25-1|TRBJ2-7|.|.
TGTGCCAGCAGTGAATCGGGCCCATCCTACGAGCAGTACTTC
CASSESGPSYEQYF
>TRBV28|TRBJ2-7|.|.
TGTGCCAGCAGTTTTGGGGAGGACTGGAGCTGGGAGCAGTACTTC
CASSFGEDWSWEQYF